This T cell receptor (beta chain) was recovered during a study of cytomegalovirus exposure and HLA in healthy donors. Across the whole study: Under 85% of several hundred genotyped donors fell in the Caucasian-associated ancestry cluster.

PCR used 60 Vbeta primers and 13 Jbeta primers. Produced via immunoSEQ multiplex PCR; TCRdb's table is partial and in-frame only. Of 150,000 to 200,000 clones listed, more than 60% are singletons. CDR3 length equals 16 residues. Germline CDR1 reads LNHDA; CDR2 reads SQIVND (reference sequence). V was pared by 2 bases and J by 4 bases, with 6 bases of the junction left unmatched. This clone appeared a few times. The rearrangement joins TRBV19 to TRBJ1-5; 9 nucleotides align to TRBD1. This TCR derives from a woman aged 40-49 years in good health and CMV-seropositive. Sequencing was performed on PBMCs. CDR3 sequence reads: CASSISGTGINQPQHF. CDR3 DNA: TGTGCCAGTAGTATAAGTGGGACAGGGATTAATCAGCCCCAGCATTTT.